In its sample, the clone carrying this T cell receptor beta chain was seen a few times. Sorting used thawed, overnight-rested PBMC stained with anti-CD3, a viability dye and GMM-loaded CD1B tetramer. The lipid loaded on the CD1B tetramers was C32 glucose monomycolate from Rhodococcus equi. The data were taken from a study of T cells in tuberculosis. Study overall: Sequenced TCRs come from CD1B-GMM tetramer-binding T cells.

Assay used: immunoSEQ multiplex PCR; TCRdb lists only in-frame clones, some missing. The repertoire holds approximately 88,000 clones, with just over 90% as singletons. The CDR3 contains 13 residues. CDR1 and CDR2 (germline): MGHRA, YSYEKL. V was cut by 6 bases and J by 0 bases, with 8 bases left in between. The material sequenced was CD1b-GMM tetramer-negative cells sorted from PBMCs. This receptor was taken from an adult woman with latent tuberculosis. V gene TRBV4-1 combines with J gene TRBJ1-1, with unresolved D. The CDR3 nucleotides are TGCGCCAGCAGTTTCAGGATGAACACTGAAGCTTTCTTT. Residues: CASSFRMNTEAFF.